The following is a TCR beta chain sequence with its context. Antigen: not known. CDR1 and CDR2 from the germline V gene are SGDLS and YYNGEE. Unmatched junction bases numbered 2, after V lost 0 bases and J lost 5 bases. There are 16 residues in the CDR3. These data are taken from a study of graft-versus-host responses after intestinal transplantation. Study as a whole: Each recipient received a multivisceral, liver-intestinal, or isolated intestinal graft. For about three years after anti-thymocyte globulin induction, all recipients took tacrolimus and steroids.

Profiling relied on immunoSEQ multiplex PCR, and the TCRdb table lists in-frame clones only, not all of them. The sample contains about 120,000 clones, 85% to 95% of which appear only once. The specimen was unstimulated CD8+ T cells sorted from spleen or lymph node cells, collected before transplant. This receptor was obtained from a human donor who was the organ donor for an intestinal transplant. The chain carries TRBV9 and TRBJ2-3; 14 nucleotides match TRBD2. CDR3 protein: CASSVEGTSGRDTQYF. CDR3 DNA: TGTGCCAGCAGCGTAGAAGGGACTAGCGGGAGAGATACGCAGTATTTT.